Described below is a single T cell receptor (beta chain) sequence and its context. The target antigen is unknown. There are 20 residues in the CDR3. V was shortened by 0 bases and J by 0 bases, with 18 bases between the two germline ends. Germline V gene data show CDR1 as LGHNA and CDR2 as YSLEER. The data belong to a study of a mutant IDH1 vaccine in newly diagnosed glioma. About the study: Treated patients, about 60% male and roughly 38% female, averaged about 40 years of age. Before enrollment, the patients had been treated with radiotherapy alone, temozolomide alone, or both together. Most of them had received both.

Notes on the study in general: Pseudoprogression appeared unlinked to shifts in leading peripheral T cell clonotypes. A vaccine-induced immune response developed in roughly 93% of the patients.

The assay was immunoSEQ multiplex PCR, and TCRdb's table has in-frame clones only and misses some. The sample records tens of thousands of clones, around four fifths being singletons. Time point reported: baseline, week 1 (first vaccination visit). Treatment here: pre-vaccination baseline after standard-of-care therapy. This sequence originates from a woman aged 45 to 65 with glioma. The sequenced sample was PBMCs, obtained from a glioma patient treated with radiotherapy, temozolomide or both. This chain links TRBV4-3 with TRBJ1-6; the D is unclear. CDR3 amino acids: CASSQDLPDASSSYNSPLHF. In DNA form, the CDR3 reads TGCGCCAGCAGCCAAGATCTACCGGACGCCTCGAGCTCCTATAATTCACCCCTCCACTTT.